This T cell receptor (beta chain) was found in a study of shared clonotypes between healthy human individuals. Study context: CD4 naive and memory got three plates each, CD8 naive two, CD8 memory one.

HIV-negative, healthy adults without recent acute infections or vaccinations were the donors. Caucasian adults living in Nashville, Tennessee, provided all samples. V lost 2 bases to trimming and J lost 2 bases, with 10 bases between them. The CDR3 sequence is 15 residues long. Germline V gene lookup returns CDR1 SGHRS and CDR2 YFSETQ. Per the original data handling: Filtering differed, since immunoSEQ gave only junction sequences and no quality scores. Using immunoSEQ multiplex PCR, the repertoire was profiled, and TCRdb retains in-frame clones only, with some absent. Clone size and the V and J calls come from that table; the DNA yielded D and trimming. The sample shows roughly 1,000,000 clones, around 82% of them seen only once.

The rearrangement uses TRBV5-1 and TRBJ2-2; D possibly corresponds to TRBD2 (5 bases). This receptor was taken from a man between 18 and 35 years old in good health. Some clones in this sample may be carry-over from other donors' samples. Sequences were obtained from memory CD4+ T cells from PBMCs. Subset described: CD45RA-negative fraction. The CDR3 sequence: CASSFNSGNTGELFF. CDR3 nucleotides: TGCGCCAGCAGCTTTAACAGCGGAAACACCGGGGAGCTGTTTTTT.